A selection of T cell receptor beta chains follows, all from one sample in a study of blood T cell repertoires in COVID-19. Only in-frame clones appear in the TCRdb table, and some are missing; sequencing was by immunoSEQ multiplex PCR. Of about 400,000 clones listed, 80% to 90% are singletons. Sequenced: peripheral blood. All receptors come from a man aged 40-49 years with acute or convalescent COVID-19. Both conserved end residues are part of each CDR3. D genes are given only for firm matches. The size field is filled for only some rows; it gives once, few, many or a size class.

d_call clone_size j_call v_call cdr3_aa cdr3_nt
. . TRBJ2-5 TRBV6-1 CASSELARYQETQYF TGTGCCAGCAGTGAACTAGCGAGGTACCAAGAGACCCAGTACTTC
. . TRBJ2-1 TRBV5-1 CASSALGANEQFF TGCGCCAGCAGCGCTCTAGGGGCCAATGAGCAGTTCTTC
. . TRBJ2-4 TRBV5-4 CASSPRSENIQYF TGTGCCAGCAGCCCTCGTAGCGAAAACATTCAGTACTTC
. . TRBJ2-7 TRBV5-1 CASSMVTGEGEQYF TGCGCCAGCAGCATGGTCACGGGAGAGGGGGAGCAGTACTTC
. . TRBJ1-2 TRBV27 CASSLGTGGGGYTF TGTGCCAGCAGTTTGGGCACGGGGGGTGGCGGCTACACCTTC
TRBD2 once TRBJ2-3 TRBV7-3 CASSAGGTDTQYF TGTGCCAGCAGCGCGGGAGGTACAGATACGCAGTATTTT
TRBD2 . TRBJ2-1 TRBV28 CASSLPRSSRGNLDEQFF TGTGCCAGCAGTCTGCCCCGGTCGTCGCGGGGGAACCTCGATGAGCAGTTCTTC
. . TRBJ2-7 TRBV5-4 CASSFQAGSTYEQYF TGTGCCAGCAGCTTCCAGGCCGGATCGACCTACGAGCAGTACTTC
TRBD1 . TRBJ2-5 TRBV30 CAWRDRGKETQYF TGTGCCTGGAGAGACAGGGGGAAAGAGACCCAGTACTTC
TRBD2 . TRBJ2-3 TRBV7-2 CASRIMAGGTDTQYF TGTGCCAGCCGAATCATGGCGGGGGGCACAGATACGCAGTATTTT